This T cell receptor (beta chain) was captured by sequencing in a study of Ad26.COV2.S vaccination and SARS-CoV-2 variants. For the study at large: In the COV1001 trial, the donor was in the Ad26.COV2.S arm. The study gave Ad26.COV2.S intramuscularly, once or twice 56 days apart.

Worth noting for this clone: Its antigen is undetermined.

V trimming: 6 bases; J trimming: 0 bases; junction bases outside the gene matches: 8. This CDR3 has 16 residues. Germline-derived CDR1 and CDR2 are LNHDA and SQIVND (reference sequence). Treatment noted: around 19 received Ad26.COV2.S at low or high dose, single or two shots; about 5 received placebo; per-sample allocation not given. It was on day 63 after the first vaccine or placebo injection that samples were taken. Study-wide results and limits: Analytic work on TCR breadth and depth might have understated the full extent of total T cell responses. Reportedly, after vaccination the spike-specific CD8+ and CD4+ T cell responses displayed substantial breadth.

Here immunoSEQ multiplex PCR was the method, and the copy in TCRdb shows in-frame clones only, minus some. The table lists 400,000 or so clones, approximately 91% of them singletons, with 3.5% in the top ten. The sequencing here drew on peripheral blood, taken in a trial of Ad26.COV2.S vaccine versus placebo. This receptor was taken from a person between 18 and 59 years old who received the Ad26.COV2.S COVID-19 vaccine or a placebo. V is TRBV19 and J is TRBJ2-3, with TRBD2 matching over 8 bases. This CDR3 is CASSEPGGESTDTQYF. Written as DNA, the CDR3 is TGTGCCAGTAGCGAGCCCGGGGGGGAGAGCACAGATACGCAGTATTTT.